Reported below is one TCR beta chain. Trimming shortened V by 2 bases and J by 4 bases, and 12 bases separated the two germline ends. Looked up from germline, CDR1 is SGDLS and CDR2 is YYNGEE. The CDR3 runs 14 residues. The data belong to a study of blood T cells in healthy people across ages. Primers used in a second PCR of about 7 to 11 cycles were a sample-barcoded 5' primer and a J-beta primer mix. One entry per CDR3 protein, called by TCRdb with MiXCR from the 5' RACE reads. The data show over a million distinct CDR3 sequences, less than 25% seen once. These records were also assigned to another study, of T cells of mothers and their children.

This rearrangement joins TRBV9 to TRBJ2-5; D is undetermined. This receptor was identified in a girl aged 2-15 years in good health. Sequencing was done on a sample of blood. Here the CDR3 reads CASSVNQVGETQYF. The CDR3 DNA reads as TGTGCCAGCAGCGTGAACCAGGTAGGAGAGACCCAGTACTTC.